Detailed here is one T cell receptor beta chain. Sequenced by immunoSEQ multiplex PCR; TCRdb stores in-frame clones only, minus some. The sample holds 90,000 to 150,000 clones, roughly 89% seen once. The data are from a study of blood T cell repertoires in COVID-19. Study-level background: The United States, Italy and Spain supplied acute and convalescent COVID-19 samples. In each case, the material was cDNA or gDNA derived from T cells, B-cell-depleted T cells, or PBMCs.

The V gene's germline CDR1 is MNHNY and CDR2 SVGAGI (reference sequence). The CDR3 length is 14 residues. Trimming took off 4 bases at V and 5 bases at J, with 12 bases between the two ends. The chain employs TRBV6-6 and TRBJ1-5; a possible D gene is TRBD1 (6 bases). Sequencing was carried out using peripheral blood. This sequence originates from a woman aged 45-65 years with acute or convalescent COVID-19. CDR3 sequence reads: CASSFYREDQPQHF. The CDR3 nucleotides read TGTGCCAGCAGTTTCTACAGGGAAGATCAGCCCCAGCATTTT.